Below are 12 T cell receptor beta chains sequenced from a single sample in a study of T cell responses to AZD1222 COVID-19 vaccine. TCRdb's copy holds only in-frame clones and misses some; the assay was immunoSEQ multiplex PCR. This sample has roughly 190,000 clones, with over 85% found just once. Sequenced here: peripheral blood, sampled 28 days after the second dose of the MenACWY control vaccine. The receptors derive from an adult who received the MenACWY meningococcal vaccine as a control.

The chain is built from TRBV30 and TRBJ1-2; perhaps TRBD1 as D (5 bases). Trimming took off 5 bases at V and 7 bases at J, with 11 bases between the two ends. The CDR3 contains 11 residues. Germline lookup yields CDR1 GTSNPN and CDR2 SVGIG (reference sequence). For the CDR3, the DNA is TGTGCCTGGCAGGGTGGGTTTGGCTACACCTTC. It translates to CAWQGGFGYTF.

Here the CDR3 reads CASSQRAEAFF. Written as DNA, the CDR3 is TGTGCCAGCAGCCAACGGGCTGAAGCTTTCTTT. The chain couples TRBV11-2 to TRBJ1-1, with no clear D. The CDR3 length is 11 residues. Trimming took off 5 bases at V and 6 bases at J, with 7 bases between the two ends. Looked up from germline, CDR1 is SGHAT and CDR2 is FQNNGV.

This chain uses TRBV4-1 with TRBJ2-7; D is unclear. The CDR3 sequence is 14 residues long. Trimming took 0 bases from V and 3 from J, leaving 9 bases between them. Germline CDR1 reads MGHRA; CDR2 reads YSYEKL. The DNA for the CDR3 is TGCGCCAGCAGCCAAGATGCCCTCCTCTACGAGCAGTACTTC. It specifies CASSQDALLYEQYF.

This rearrangement joins TRBV5-1 to TRBJ2-7; D possibly matches TRBD1 or TRBD2 (5 bases each). The V and J ends lost 0 bases and 2 bases respectively, with 9 bases between them. Germline CDR1 and CDR2: SGHRS and YFSETQ. The CDR3 is made up of 14 amino acids. The CDR3 coding sequence is TGCGCCAGCAGCTTGGTTGGGGGTCCCTACGAGCAGTACTTC. This sequence encodes CASSLVGGPYEQYF.

The rearrangement joins TRBV7-3 to TRBJ2-5; 7 nucleotides match TRBD2. The CDR3 has 15 residues. From germline, CDR1 is SGHTA and CDR2 FQGTGA. After removal of 8 bases from V and 1 base from J, the junction contained 10 bases not matched to a gene. The CDR3: CASAEAGELQETQYF. DNA of the CDR3: TGTGCCAGCGCCGAGGCGGGAGAACTCCAAGAGACCCAGTACTTC.

The chain has TRBV23-1 and TRBJ2-5; D perhaps matches TRBD2 (5 bases). TRBV23-1 is annotated as an ORF whose role is uncertain. V lost 8 bases and J lost 9, with 19 bases in between. The CDR3 is 13 amino acids. This CDR3 is CASLPKVGSPQYF. In DNA form, the CDR3 reads TGCGCCAGCCTCCCAAAGGTGGGGAGCCCCCAGTACTTC.

CDR3: CASSIGGQDYYGYTF. The CDR3 nucleotides read TGTGCCAGTAGTATAGGTGGGCAGGACTACTATGGCTACACCTTC. V gene TRBV19 combines with J gene TRBJ1-2, with no clear D. Germline CDR1 LNHDA, CDR2 SQIVND (reference sequence). V lost 1 base and J lost 3, with 12 bases in between. This CDR3 comprises 15 residues.

The chain carries TRBV20-1 and TRBJ1-2; no reliable D call. V was trimmed by 3 bases and J by 5 bases, leaving 10 bases between them. The length of the CDR3 is 12 residues. CDR1 and CDR2 from the germline V gene are DFQATT and SNEGSKA (reference sequence). This chain's CDR3 is CSASNRQYGYTF. In DNA form, the CDR3 reads TGCAGTGCTAGTAACCGGCAGTATGGCTACACCTTC.

The gene calls are TRBV11-3 and TRBJ1-4, with a tentative D call TRBD1 (6 bases). The CDR3 spans 13 residues. Trimming removed 6 bases from V and 8 bases from J, with 13 bases in between. Germline CDR1 SGHNT, CDR2 YENEEA. DNA for the CDR3: TGTGCCAGCAGTCGACAGGAATGGGAAAAACTGTTTTTT. Protein: CASSRQEWEKLFF.

The chain recombines TRBV20-1 with TRBJ2-7, with D possibly matching TRBD2 (5 bases). This CDR3 is built from 12 residues. V lost 3 bases and J 7 bases, leaving 13 bases between the germline ends. Germline V CDR1 and CDR2: DFQATT, SNEGSKA (reference sequence). The CDR3 nucleotides read TGCAGTGCTAGTCCACGCCGGGAAGAGCAGTACTTC. Encoded protein: CSASPRREEQYF.

The chain recombines TRBV28 with TRBJ2-5, with 7 bases that match TRBD1. Trimming removed 6 bases from V and 9 bases from J; junction bases left unmatched: 10. The CDR3 extends over 13 amino acids. CDR1 MDHEN and CDR2 SYDVKM come from the germline V gene. CDR3 DNA: TGTGCCAGCAGCCGACAGGGCCCAAAGGCCCAGTACTTC. Its translation is CASSRQGPKAQYF.

The chain carries TRBV6-5 and TRBJ2-1, with 10 bases lining up with TRBD1. The CDR3 extends over 14 amino acids. CDR1 is MNHEY, CDR2 SVGAGI, per germline. The V segment lost 7 bases and the J segment 6 bases; nucleotides outside the gene matches: 6. CDR3 residues: CASIRDRGSNEQFF. In DNA, the CDR3 is TGTGCCAGCATACGGGACAGGGGTAGCAATGAGCAGTTCTTC.